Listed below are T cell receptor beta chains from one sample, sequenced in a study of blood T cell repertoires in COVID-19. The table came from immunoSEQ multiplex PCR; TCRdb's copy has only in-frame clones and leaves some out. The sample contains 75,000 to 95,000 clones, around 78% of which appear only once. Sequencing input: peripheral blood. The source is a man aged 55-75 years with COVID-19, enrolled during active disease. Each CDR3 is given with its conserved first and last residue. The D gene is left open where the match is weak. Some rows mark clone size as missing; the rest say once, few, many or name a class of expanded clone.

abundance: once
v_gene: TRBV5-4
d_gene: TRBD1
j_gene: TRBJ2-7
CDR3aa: CASSSRKGQGSYEQYF
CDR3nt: TGTGCCAGCAGCTCACGAAAAGGACAGGGATCCTACGAGCAGTACTTC

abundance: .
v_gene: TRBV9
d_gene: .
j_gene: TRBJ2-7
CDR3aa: CASSGQGLSYEQYF
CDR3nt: TGTGCCAGCAGCGGACAGGGACTCTCCTACGAGCAGTACTTC

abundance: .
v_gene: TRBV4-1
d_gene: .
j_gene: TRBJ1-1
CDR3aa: CASSHLRGNTEAFF
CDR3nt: TGCGCCAGCAGCCATTTAAGGGGGAACACTGAAGCTTTCTTT

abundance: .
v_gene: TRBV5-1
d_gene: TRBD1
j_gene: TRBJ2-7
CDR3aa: CASSLGRDRGGYEQYF
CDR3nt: TGCGCCAGCAGCCTAGGGCGGGACAGGGGAGGTTACGAGCAGTACTTC

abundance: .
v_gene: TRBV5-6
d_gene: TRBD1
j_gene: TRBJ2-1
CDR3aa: CASSGDRGVSYNEQFF
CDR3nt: TGTGCCAGCAGCGGCGACAGGGGCGTCTCCTACAATGAGCAGTTCTTC

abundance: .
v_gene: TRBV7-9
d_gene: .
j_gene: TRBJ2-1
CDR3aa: CASSRLGEQFF
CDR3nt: TGTGCCAGCAGCCGACTTGGTGAGCAGTTCTTC

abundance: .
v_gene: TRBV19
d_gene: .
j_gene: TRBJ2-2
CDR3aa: CASSIVGGAGELFF
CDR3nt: TGTGCCAGTAGTATAGTGGGGGGTGCCGGGGAGCTGTTTTTT

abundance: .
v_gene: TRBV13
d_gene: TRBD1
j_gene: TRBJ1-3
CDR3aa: CASSRTGVGNTIYF
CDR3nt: TGTGCCAGCAGCCGAACAGGGGTTGGAAACACCATATATTTT

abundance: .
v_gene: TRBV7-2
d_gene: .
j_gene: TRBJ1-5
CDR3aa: CASSPGRGSGNQPQHF
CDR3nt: TGTGCCAGCAGCCCCGGACGGGGTAGTGGCAATCAGCCCCAGCATTTT

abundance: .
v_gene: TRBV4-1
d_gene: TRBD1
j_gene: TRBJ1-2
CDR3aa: CASSQDPSKSDRGGDGYTF
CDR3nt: TGCGCCAGCAGCCAAGACCCCTCTAAATCGGACAGGGGCGGTGACGGCTACACCTTC

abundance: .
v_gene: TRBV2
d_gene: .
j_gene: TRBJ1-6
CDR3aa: CASRGAGEYSPLHF
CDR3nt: TGTGCCAGCAGGGGGGCAGGGGAGTATTCACCCCTCCACTTT

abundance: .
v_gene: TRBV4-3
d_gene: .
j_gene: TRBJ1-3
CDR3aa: CASSQVADSRNTIYF
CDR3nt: TGCGCCAGCAGCCAAGTCGCGGACTCCCGGAACACCATATATTTT

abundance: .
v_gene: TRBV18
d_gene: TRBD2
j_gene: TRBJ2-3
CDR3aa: CASSPGLAGGPADTQYF
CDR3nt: TGTGCCAGCTCACCGGGACTAGCGGGGGGGCCCGCAGATACGCAGTATTTT

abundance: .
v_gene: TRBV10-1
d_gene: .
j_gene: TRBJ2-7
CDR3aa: CATAQGGDEQYF
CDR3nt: TGCGCCACCGCGCAGGGGGGCGACGAGCAGTACTTC

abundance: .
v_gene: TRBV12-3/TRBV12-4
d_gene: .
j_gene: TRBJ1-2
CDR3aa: CASSLAGGGGYTF
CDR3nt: TGTGCCAGCAGTTTAGCGGGGGGTGGTGGCTACACCTTC

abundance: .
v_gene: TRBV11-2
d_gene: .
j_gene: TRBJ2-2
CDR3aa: CASSLTGSTGELFF
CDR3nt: TGTGCCAGCAGCCTAACAGGTTCTACCGGGGAGCTGTTTTTT

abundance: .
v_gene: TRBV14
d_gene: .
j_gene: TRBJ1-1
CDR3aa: CASSLRSGRNTEAFF
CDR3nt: TGTGCCAGCAGCCTCCGGAGCGGGAGGAACACTGAAGCTTTCTTT

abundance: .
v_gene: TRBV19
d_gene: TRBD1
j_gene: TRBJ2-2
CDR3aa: CASVPQGPNTGELFF
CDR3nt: TGTGCCAGTGTTCCACAGGGGCCGAACACCGGGGAGCTGTTTTTT

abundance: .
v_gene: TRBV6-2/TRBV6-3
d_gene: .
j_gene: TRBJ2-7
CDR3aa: CASSSLAGAGREQYF
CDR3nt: TGTGCCAGCAGCTCTCTTGCAGGGGCCGGCCGGGAGCAGTACTTC

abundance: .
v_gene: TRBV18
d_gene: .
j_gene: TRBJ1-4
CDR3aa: CASSPRPGNGEKLFF
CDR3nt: TGTGCCAGCTCACCACGGCCAGGGAATGGCGAAAAACTGTTTTTT

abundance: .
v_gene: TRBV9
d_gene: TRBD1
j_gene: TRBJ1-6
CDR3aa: CASSPQGQGRSSPLHF
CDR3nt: TGTGCCAGCAGCCCCCAGGGACAGGGTCGCAGTTCACCCCTCCACTTT

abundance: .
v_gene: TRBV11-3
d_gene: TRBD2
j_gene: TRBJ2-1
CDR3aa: CASSPLGGGGHNEQFF
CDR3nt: TGTGCCAGCAGCCCCCTGGGAGGCGGGGGGCACAATGAGCAGTTCTTC

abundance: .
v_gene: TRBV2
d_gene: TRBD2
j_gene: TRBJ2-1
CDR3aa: CASRTSGLYNEQFF
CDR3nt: TGTGCCAGCAGGACTAGCGGGCTGTACAATGAGCAGTTCTTC

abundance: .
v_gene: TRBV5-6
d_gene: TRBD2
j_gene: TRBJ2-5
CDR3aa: CASSGRTSRQETQYF
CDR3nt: TGTGCCAGCAGCGGGAGGACTAGCAGGCAAGAGACCCAGTACTTC

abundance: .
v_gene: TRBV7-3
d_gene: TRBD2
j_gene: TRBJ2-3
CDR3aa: CASSEGLANTDTQYF
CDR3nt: TGTGCCAGCAGCGAGGGACTAGCGAACACAGATACGCAGTATTTT

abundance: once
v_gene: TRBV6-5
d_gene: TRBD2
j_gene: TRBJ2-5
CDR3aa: CASSRNGAGVETQYF
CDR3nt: TGTGCCAGCAGCCGAAACGGGGCGGGGGTCGAGACCCAGTACTTC

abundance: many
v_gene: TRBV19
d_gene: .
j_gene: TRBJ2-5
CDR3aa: CASSPSGGLTQYF
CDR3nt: TGTGCCAGTAGTCCTTCGGGGGGCTTGACCCAGTACTTC

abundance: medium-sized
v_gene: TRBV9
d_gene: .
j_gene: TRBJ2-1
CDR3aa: CASSPPVSGHEQFF
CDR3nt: TGTGCCAGCAGCCCTCCTGTCAGTGGGCATGAGCAGTTCTTC

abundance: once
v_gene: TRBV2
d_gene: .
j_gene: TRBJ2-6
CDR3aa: CASRRASGANVLTF
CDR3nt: TGTGCCAGCAGGAGGGCATCTGGGGCCAACGTCCTGACTTTC

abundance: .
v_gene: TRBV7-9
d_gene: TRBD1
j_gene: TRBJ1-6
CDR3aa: CASSRTGVNSPLHF
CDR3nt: TGTGCCAGCAGCCGGACAGGGGTTAATTCACCCCTCCACTTT

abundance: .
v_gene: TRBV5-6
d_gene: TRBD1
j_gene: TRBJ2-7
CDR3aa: CASSPFTGASSYEQYF
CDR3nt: TGTGCCAGCAGCCCCTTCACAGGGGCGAGCTCCTACGAGCAGTACTTC

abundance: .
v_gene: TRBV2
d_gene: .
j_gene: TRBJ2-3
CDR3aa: CASSRLGAADTQYF
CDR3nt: TGTGCCAGCAGTCGACTGGGGGCGGCAGATACGCAGTATTTT

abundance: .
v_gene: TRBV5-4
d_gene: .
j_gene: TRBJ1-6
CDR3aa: CASSIQRSPLHF
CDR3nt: TGTGCCAGCAGCATTCAGCGGTCACCCCTCCACTTT

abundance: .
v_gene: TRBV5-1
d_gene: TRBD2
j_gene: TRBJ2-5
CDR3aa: CASSLSSGGQETQYF
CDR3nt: TGCGCCAGCAGCTTGTCTAGCGGGGGCCAAGAGACCCAGTACTTC

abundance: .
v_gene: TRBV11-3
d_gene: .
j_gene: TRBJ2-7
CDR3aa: CTSSLGRATYEQYF
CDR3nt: TGTACCAGCAGCTTAGGCAGGGCCACCTACGAGCAGTACTTC

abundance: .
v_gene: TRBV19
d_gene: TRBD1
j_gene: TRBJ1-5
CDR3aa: CASSTETSTTGRHQPQHF
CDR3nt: TGTGCCAGTAGCACGGAGACGTCGACGACAGGGAGGCATCAGCCCCAGCATTTT

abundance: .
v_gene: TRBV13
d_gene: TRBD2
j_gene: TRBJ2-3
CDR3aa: CASSSRLAGGGSTDTQYF
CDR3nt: TGTGCCAGCAGCTCACGACTAGCGGGGGGGGGAAGCACAGATACGCAGTATTTT

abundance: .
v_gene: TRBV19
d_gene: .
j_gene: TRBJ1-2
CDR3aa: CASSATGLIRREGGYTF
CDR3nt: TGTGCCAGTAGTGCGACGGGTTTAATCCGCCGCGAGGGAGGCTACACCTTC